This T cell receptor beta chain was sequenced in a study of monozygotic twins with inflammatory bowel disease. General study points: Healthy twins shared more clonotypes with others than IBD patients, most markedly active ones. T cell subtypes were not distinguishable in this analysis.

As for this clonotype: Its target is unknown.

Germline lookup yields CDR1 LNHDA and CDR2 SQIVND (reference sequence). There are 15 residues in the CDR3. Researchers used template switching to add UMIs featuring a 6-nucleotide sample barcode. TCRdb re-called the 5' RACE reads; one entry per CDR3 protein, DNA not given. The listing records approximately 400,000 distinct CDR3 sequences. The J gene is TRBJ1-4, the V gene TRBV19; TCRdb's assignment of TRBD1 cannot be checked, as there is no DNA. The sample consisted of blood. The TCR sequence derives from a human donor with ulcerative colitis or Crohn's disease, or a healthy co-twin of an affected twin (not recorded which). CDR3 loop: CASSPGGYRAEKLFF.